The clone carrying this T cell receptor beta chain has a single count. This record comes from a study of blood T cell repertoires in COVID-19. The method was immunoSEQ multiplex PCR; TCRdb's version includes in-frame clones alone and lacks a portion of them. The sample contains 25,000 to 30,000 clones, approximately 88% of which appear only once. Germline CDR1 is SEHNR and CDR2 is FQNEAQ (reference sequence). The CDR3 has 13 amino acids. The germline V and J ends were trimmed by 1 base and 5 bases, with 6 bases remaining between them. This sequence originates from a human donor in a cohort sampled during active COVID-19. Material: peripheral blood. The chain joins TRBV7-9 to TRBJ1-5, with a possible D match to TRBD1 (5 bases). The CDR3 DNA sequence: TGTGCCAGCAGCTTAGAGGGGTATCAGCCCCAGCATTTT. It is translated as CASSLEGYQPQHF.